These 2 T cell receptor beta chains came from one sample sequenced in a study of blood T cell repertoires in COVID-19. TCRdb's copy holds only in-frame clones and misses some; the assay was immunoSEQ multiplex PCR. The table lists hundreds of thousands of clones, around 87% of them singletons, with about 2.2% in the top ten. Sequencing was carried out using peripheral blood. Every receptor here comes from a woman aged 30 to 39 who had recovered from COVID-19.

The CDR3 DNA reads as TGTGCCAGCAGTTTTAGTGAGATAGAGACCCAGTACTTC. Its protein is CASSFSEIETQYF. The genes are TRBV6-2 or TRBV6-3 and TRBJ2-5; D uncertain. This CDR3 region has 13 residues. Germline V gives CDR1 MNHEY, CDR2 SVGEGT. Trimming took 4 bases from V and 4 from J, leaving 10 bases between them.

The chain joins TRBV28 to TRBJ2-1; possibly TRBD2 for D (5 bases). CDR1 and CDR2 (germline): MDHEN, SYDVKM. CDR3 size: 15 residues. Trimming removed 6 bases from V and 8 bases from J, with 20 bases in between. The CDR3 DNA reads as TGTGCCAGCAGCCGAAGGAGGTCGTTTTTGGATGAGCAGTTCTTC. Translation gives CASSRRRSFLDEQFF.